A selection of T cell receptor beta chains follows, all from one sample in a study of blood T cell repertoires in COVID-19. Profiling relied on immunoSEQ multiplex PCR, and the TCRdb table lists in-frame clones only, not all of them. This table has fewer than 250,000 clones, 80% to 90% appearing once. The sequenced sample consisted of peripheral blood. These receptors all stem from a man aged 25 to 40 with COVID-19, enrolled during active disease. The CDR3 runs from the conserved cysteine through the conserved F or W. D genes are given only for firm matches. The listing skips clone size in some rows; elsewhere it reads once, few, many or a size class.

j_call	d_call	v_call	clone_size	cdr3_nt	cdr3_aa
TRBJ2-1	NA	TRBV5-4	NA	TGTGCCAGCAGCTTGGGGGCCAGGGGAGTTAATGAGCAGTTCTTC	CASSLGARGVNEQFF
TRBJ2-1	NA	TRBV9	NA	TGTGCCAGCAGCGTCGAAGGACAGACGCATGAGCAGTTCTTC	CASSVEGQTHEQFF
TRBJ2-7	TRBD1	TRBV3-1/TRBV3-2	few	TGTGCCAGCAGCCGGGGGACAGGAACCTACGAGCAGTACTTC	CASSRGTGTYEQYF
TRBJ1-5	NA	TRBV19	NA	TGTGCCAGTAGTATCCCCGTACAGGGTTTGGCTCAGCCCCAGCATTTT	CASSIPVQGLAQPQHF
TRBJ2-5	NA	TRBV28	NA	TGTGCCAGCAGTCCGCCCGCCTCTACTATCCAAGAGACCCAGTACTTC	CASSPPASTIQETQYF
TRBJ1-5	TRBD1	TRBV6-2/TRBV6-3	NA	TGTGCCAGCAGCTCTCGTACAGGGGGCGGTCAGCCCCAGCATTTT	CASSSRTGGGQPQHF
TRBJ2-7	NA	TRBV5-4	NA	TGTGCCAGCAGCTTGACAGGGTTACCCTACGAGCAGTACTTC	CASSLTGLPYEQYF
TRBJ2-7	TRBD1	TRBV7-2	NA	TGTGCCAGCAGCTTAAAGTTGGGACAGAGCTCCTACGAGCAGTACTTC	CASSLKLGQSSYEQYF
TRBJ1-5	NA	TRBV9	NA	TGTGCCAGCAGCGGCCGGTCCGCCGATCAGCCCCAGCATTTT	CASSGRSADQPQHF
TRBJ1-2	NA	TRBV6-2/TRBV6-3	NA	TGTGCCAGCAGTTCCTCGGACAGCTATGGCTACACCTTC	CASSSSDSYGYTF
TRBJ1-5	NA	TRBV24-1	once	TGTGCCACCAGTGATCCCCGACAAAATCAGCCCCAGCATTTT	CATSDPRQNQPQHF
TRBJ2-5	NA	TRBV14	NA	TGTGCCAGCAGCCAGGCACGGGTTGAGACCCAGTACTTC	CASSQARVETQYF
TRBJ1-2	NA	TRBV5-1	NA	TGCGCCAGCAGCTTGGGGTCAGGCCCTACTAACTATGGCTACACCTTC	CASSLGSGPTNYGYTF
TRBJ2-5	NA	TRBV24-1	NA	TGTGCCACCAGTGATCCTCTCCAAAAGAAGAGCGAGACCCAGTACTTC	CATSDPLQKKSETQYF
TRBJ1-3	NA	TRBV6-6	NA	TGTGCCAGCACCTCCGTGCGGAGTTCGTTGGGAAACACCATATATTTT	CASTSVRSSLGNTIYF
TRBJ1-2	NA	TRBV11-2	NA	TGTGCCAGCAGCTTAGATTCAGCGTGGCAGGGCAATAGCTATGGCTACACCTTC	CASSLDSAWQGNSYGYTF
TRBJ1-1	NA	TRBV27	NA	TGTGCCAGCAGTTTACAGGGTATAGGCACTGAAGCTTTCTTT	CASSLQGIGTEAFF
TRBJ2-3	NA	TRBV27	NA	TGTGCCACTACAGGGTTCGCAGATACGCAGTATTTT	CATTGFADTQYF
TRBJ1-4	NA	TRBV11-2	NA	TGTGCCAGCAGCTTGGCGTTTCGGGGGGCGGATTCGGCTAATGAAAAACTGTTTTTT	CASSLAFRGADSANEKLFF
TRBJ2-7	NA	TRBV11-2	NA	TGTGCCAGCAGCGATGCCCGACAAGACTCCTACGAGCAGTACTTC	CASSDARQDSYEQYF
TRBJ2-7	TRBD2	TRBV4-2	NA	TGTGCCAGCAGCCATCTGGGGGCTAGCGGGGGGTACGAGCAGTACTTC	CASSHLGASGGYEQYF
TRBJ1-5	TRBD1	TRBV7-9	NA	TGTGCCAGCAGCCCCGAAGAGACAGGGTCGGGCAATCAGCCCCAGCATTTT	CASSPEETGSGNQPQHF
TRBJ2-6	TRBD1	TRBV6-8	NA	TGTGCCAGCAGTTACGGGACAGGGGGCGCGTCTGGGGCCAACGTCCTGACTTTC	CASSYGTGGASGANVLTF
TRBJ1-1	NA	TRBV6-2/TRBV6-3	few	TGTGCCAGCAGTTACGTAAGCCTACAGGGTGAAGCTTTCTTT	CASSYVSLQGEAFF
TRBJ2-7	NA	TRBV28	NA	TGTGCCAGCAGTTTAAATTTGGGGCACGAGCAGTACTTC	CASSLNLGHEQYF